This TCR beta chain was retrieved from a study of T cell clusters in autoimmune cytopenias. Frequency places this clonotype as medium-sized. One tube held mixed TRB-A and TRB-B primer pools for touch-down PCR. For each CDR3 protein, TCRdb gives one entry from its re-call of the multiplex PCR reads, without DNA. The listing records roughly 16,000 distinct CDR3 sequences. Approximately 36,000 genome equivalents of blood DNA were amplified for TRB. The CDR3 is 13 amino acids. In addition, the sample was reused for a study of T cell repertoires in aging, cancer and after chemotherapy.

This sequence originates from a human donor in good health. This chain links TRBV12-3 or TRBV12-4 with TRBJ2-5; there is no DNA to check the TCRdb D call of TRBD1. Sequenced material: peripheral blood. CDR3 in amino acids: CASSYNREETQYF.